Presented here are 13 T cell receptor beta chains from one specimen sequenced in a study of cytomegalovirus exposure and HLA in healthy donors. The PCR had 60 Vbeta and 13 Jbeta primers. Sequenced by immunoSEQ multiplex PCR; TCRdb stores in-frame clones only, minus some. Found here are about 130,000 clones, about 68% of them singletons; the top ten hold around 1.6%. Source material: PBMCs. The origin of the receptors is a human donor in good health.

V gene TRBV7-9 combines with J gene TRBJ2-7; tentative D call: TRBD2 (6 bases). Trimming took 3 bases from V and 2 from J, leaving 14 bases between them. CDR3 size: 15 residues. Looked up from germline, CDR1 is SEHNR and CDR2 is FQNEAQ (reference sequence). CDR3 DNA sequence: TGTGCCAGCAGCTTCGGCGGGGCCATAACCTACGAGCAGTACTTC. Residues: CASSFGGAITYEQYF.

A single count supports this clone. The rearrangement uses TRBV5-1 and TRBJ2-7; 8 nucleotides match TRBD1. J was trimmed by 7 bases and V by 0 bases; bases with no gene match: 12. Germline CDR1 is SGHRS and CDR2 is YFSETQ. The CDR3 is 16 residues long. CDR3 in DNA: TGCGCCAGCAGCTTGGCCGAAACAGGGGGTTCGAGGGAGCAGTACTTC. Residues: CASSLAETGGSREQYF.

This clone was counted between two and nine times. This CDR3 is CASSETLNTEAFF. CDR3 nucleotide sequence: TGTGCCAGCAGCGAGACACTGAACACTGAAGCTTTCTTT. The V and J genes are TRBV6-1 and TRBJ1-1; D not resolved. V was clipped by 6 bases and J by 0 bases, with 8 bases between them. The CDR3 runs 13 residues. Germline V gene lookup returns CDR1 MNHNS and CDR2 SASEGT.

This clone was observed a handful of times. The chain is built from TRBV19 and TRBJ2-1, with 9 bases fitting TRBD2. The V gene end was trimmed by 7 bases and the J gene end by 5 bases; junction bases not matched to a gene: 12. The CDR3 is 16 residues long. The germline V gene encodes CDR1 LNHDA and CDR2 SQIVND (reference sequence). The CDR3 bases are TGTGCCAGTACGCCGCGGGCTAGCGGGGCAAACAATGAGCAGTTCTTC. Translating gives CASTPRASGANNEQFF.

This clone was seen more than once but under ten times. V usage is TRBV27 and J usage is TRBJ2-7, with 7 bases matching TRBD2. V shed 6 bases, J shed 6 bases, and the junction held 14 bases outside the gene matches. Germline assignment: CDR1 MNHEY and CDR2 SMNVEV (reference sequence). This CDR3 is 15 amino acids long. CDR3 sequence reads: CASSPLSGPTGEQYF. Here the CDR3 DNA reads TGTGCCAGCAGCCCTCTTAGCGGGCCCACCGGCGAGCAGTACTTC.

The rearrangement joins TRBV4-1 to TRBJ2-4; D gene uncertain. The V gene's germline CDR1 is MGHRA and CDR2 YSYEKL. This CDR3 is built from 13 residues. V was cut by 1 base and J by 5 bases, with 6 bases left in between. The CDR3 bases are TGCGCCAGCAGCCAAGTAACTCAAAACATTCAGTACTTC. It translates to CASSQVTQNIQYF.

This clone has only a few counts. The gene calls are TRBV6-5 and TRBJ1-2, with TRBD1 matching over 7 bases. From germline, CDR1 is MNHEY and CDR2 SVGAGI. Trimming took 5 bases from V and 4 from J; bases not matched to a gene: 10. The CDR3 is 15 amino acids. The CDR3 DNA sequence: TGTGCCAGCAGTAGGGAGACAGGGACTGCCTATGGCTACACCTTC. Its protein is CASSRETGTAYGYTF.

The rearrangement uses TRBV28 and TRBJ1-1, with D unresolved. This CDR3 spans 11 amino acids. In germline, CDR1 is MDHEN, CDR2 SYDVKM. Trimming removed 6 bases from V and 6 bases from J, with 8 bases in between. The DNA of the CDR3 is TGTGCCAGCAGAGACTCCTCTGAAGCTTTCTTT. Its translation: CASRDSSEAFF. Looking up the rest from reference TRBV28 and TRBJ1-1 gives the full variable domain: DVKVTQSSRYLVKRTGEKVFLECVQDMDHENMFWYRQDPGLGLRLIYFSYDVKMKEKGDIPEGYSVSREKKERFSLILESASTNQTSMYLCASRDSSEAFFGQGTRLTVV.

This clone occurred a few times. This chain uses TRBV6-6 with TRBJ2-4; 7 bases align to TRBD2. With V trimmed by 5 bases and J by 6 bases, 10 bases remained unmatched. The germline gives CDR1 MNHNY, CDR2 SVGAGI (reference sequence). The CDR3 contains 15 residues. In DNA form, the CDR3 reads TGTGCCAGCAGTAAAAGGTCGGGGGAGGGAAACATTCAGTACTTC. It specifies CASSKRSGEGNIQYF.

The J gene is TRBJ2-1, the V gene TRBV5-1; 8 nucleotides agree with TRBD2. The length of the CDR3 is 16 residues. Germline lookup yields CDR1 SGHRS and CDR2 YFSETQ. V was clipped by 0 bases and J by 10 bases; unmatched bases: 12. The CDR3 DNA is TGCGCCAGCAGCTTGGGGGCTAGCGGGCTCGGGCGGGAGCAGTTCTTC. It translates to CASSLGASGLGREQFF.

Here the CDR3 reads CASSQDRQGGEQYF. DNA of the CDR3: TGCGCCAGCAGCCAAGATCGACAGGGTGGCGAGCAGTACTTC. This chain links TRBV4-1 with TRBJ2-7, with 7 bases aligning to TRBD1. The V segment lost 0 bases and the J segment 6 bases; nucleotides outside the gene matches: 5. Germline CDR1 reads MGHRA; CDR2 reads YSYEKL. This CDR3 is 14 amino acids long.

The CDR3 DNA reads as TGTGCCAGCAGCAAAACCTCCGGACTAGCGGGAAACCAAGAGACCCAGTACTTC. This codes for CASSKTSGLAGNQETQYF. The rearrangement joins TRBV21-1 to TRBJ2-5; the table's D call, TRBD2, was not checked against the DNA. TRBV21-1 is listed as a pseudogene. The CDR3 has 18 amino acids.

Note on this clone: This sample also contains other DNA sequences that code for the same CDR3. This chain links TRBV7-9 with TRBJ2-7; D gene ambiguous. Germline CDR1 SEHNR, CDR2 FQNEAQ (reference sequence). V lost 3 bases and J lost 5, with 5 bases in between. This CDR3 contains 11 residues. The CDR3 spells CASSFRDEQYF. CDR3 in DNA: TGTGCCAGCAGCTTTCGTGACGAGCAGTACTTC.